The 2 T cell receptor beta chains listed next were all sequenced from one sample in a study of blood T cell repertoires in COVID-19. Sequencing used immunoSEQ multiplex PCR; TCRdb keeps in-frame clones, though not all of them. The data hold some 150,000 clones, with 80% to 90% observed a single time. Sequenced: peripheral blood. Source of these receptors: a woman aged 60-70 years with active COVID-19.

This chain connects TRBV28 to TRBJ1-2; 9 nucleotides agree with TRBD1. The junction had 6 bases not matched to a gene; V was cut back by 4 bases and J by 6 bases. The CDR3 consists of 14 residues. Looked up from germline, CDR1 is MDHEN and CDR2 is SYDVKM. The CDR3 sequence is CASSSLDRGDGYTF. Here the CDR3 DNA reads TGTGCCAGCAGTTCACTGGACAGGGGAGATGGCTACACCTTC.

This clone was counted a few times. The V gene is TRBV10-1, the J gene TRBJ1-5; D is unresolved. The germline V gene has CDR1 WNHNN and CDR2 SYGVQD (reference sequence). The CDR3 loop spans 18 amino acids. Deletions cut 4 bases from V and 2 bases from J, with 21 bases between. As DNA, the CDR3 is TGCGCCAGCAGTGGGGCTGATCCGGTGGATATTTGCAATCAGCCCCAGCATTTT. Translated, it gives CASSGADPVDICNQPQHF.